The 27 T cell receptor beta chains in this list originate from one sample, sequenced in a study of metastatic and nonmetastatic thyroid tumors. TCRdb re-called the PCR reads with MiXCR. The sample includes 6,800 or so clones, around a third seen only once; the top ten take around 40%. No patient received treatment before thyroid surgery. Sequencing was done on a sample of adjacent normal tissue. These receptor sequences come from a female donor with papillary thyroid cancer or a benign thyroid nodule (not recorded which). Some clones in this sample may be carry-over from other donors' samples.

The chain combines TRBV28 with TRBJ1-6; 8 nucleotides match TRBD1. Trimming at V came to 5 bases and at J to 5 bases, leaving 11 bases not matched to a gene. Germline V gene sequence: CDR1 MDHEN, CDR2 SYDVKM. This CDR3 has 17 residues. CDR3 amino acids: CASSALQGVKDNSPLHF. The CDR3 DNA sequence: TGTGCCAGCAGTGCCCTACAGGGGGTGAAGGATAATTCACCCCTCCACTTT.

This clone was seen only a few times. V is TRBV12-3 or TRBV12-4 and J is TRBJ2-1; TRBD2 matches at 12 bases. This CDR3 contains 16 residues. V dropped 5 bases and J dropped 6; count of bases not matched to a gene: 8. Here the CDR3 DNA reads TGTGCCAGCAGTCGACTAGCGGGAGTTGATGGCAATGAGCAGTTCTTC. It translates to CASSRLAGVDGNEQFF.

Points on this clone: A junction end diverges from the germline sequence, so it may reflect a read error. The rearrangement joins TRBV11-2 to TRBJ2-7, with TRBD2 matching 8 bases. From germline, CDR1 is SGHAT and CDR2 FQNNGV. There are 16 residues in the CDR3. The DNA of the CDR3 is TGCGCCAGCAGCATAAATAGCGGGATCTGTTCCTACGAGCAGTACTTC. This translates into CASSINSGICSYEQYF.

This clone was found once. This chain links TRBV20-1 with TRBJ1-6, with D unclear. Per the germline V gene, CDR1 is DFQATT and CDR2 is SNEGSKA (reference sequence). The V and J ends lost 3 bases and 14 bases respectively, with 11 bases between them. CDR3 length: 11 residues. CDR3 protein: CSAREGETLHF. The CDR3 DNA sequence: TGCAGTGCTAGGGAGGGAGAGACCCTCCACTTT.

The CDR3 loop is CASSLGVAPGAPLHF. CDR3 in DNA: TGTGCCAGCAGTTTGGGGGTTGCCCCTGGGGCACCCCTCCACTTT. The chain employs TRBV6-1 and TRBJ1-6, with D maybe TRBD1 (5 bases). CDR3 length equals 15 residues. CDR1 is MNHNS and CDR2 is SASEGT in the germline V gene. Trimming removed 5 bases from V and 11 bases from J, with 19 bases in between.

The chain recombines TRBV12-3 or TRBV12-4 with TRBJ2-2; 9 nucleotides match TRBD2. With 3 bases clipped from V and 8 bases from J, the junction kept 7 bases outside the gene matches. The CDR3 runs 15 residues. CDR3 coding DNA: TGTGCCAGCAGTTTCCAGCGGGGGGCGGTGGGGGAGCTGTTTTTT. Its protein product is CASSFQRGAVGELFF.

This chain connects TRBV19 to TRBJ1-6, with 7 bases matching TRBD1. Germline V gene lookup returns CDR1 LNHDA and CDR2 SQIVND (reference sequence). Trimming cost V 3 bases and J 6 bases; bases outside gene matches: 5. The CDR3 is made up of 15 amino acids. The CDR3 sequence is CASSMLGQFNSPLHF. The DNA for the CDR3 is TGTGCCAGTAGTATGTTGGGACAGTTTAATTCACCCCTCCACTTT.

This clone was counted many times. J is TRBJ2-5 and V is TRBV5-4; TRBD2 is a possible D gene (6 bases). Trimming stripped 4 bases from V and 2 bases from J, with 12 bases between. This CDR3 spans 14 amino acids. The V gene's germline CDR1 is SGHNT and CDR2 YYREEE (reference sequence). CDR3 sequence (DNA): TGTGCCAGCAGCGCGGGACTCGTACAAGAGACCCAGTACTTC. It yields the protein CASSAGLVQETQYF.

V gene TRBV12-3 or TRBV12-4 combines with J gene TRBJ1-1; D is unresolved. V was cut by 7 bases and J by 4 bases, with 10 bases left in between. The CDR3 extends over 12 amino acids. CDR3 sequence (DNA): TGTGCCAGCATTTTTGTGTGCACTGAAGCTTTCTTT. Encoded protein: CASIFVCTEAFF.

This clone occurred a few times. The chain uses TRBV11-1 and TRBJ2-7; 8 nucleotides match TRBD2. CDR1 is SGHAT, CDR2 FQDESV, per germline (reference sequence). The CDR3 spans 13 residues. Germline trimming cut 3 bases from V and 5 bases from J; bases unmatched to any gene: 3. The CDR3 sequence is CASSLSGSNEQYF. DNA for the CDR3: TGTGCCAGCAGCTTGAGCGGGAGTAACGAGCAGTACTTC.

The J gene is TRBJ2-7, the V gene TRBV4-1; tentatively, D is TRBD1 or TRBD2 (5 bases each). V lost 4 bases, J lost 3 bases, and 19 bases lay in between. This CDR3 has 16 amino acids. Germline values: CDR1 MGHRA, CDR2 YSYEKL. CDR3 protein: CASSPHSRDPLYEQYF. The CDR3 DNA follows: TGCGCCAGCAGCCCCCATTCCCGGGACCCCCTCTACGAGCAGTACTTC.

This clone was detected a few times. The rearrangement uses TRBV28 and TRBJ2-7; TRBD2 is a possible D gene (5 bases). Germline CDR1 is MDHEN and CDR2 is SYDVKM. V was pared by 3 bases and J by 3 bases, with 9 bases between. The CDR3 spans 13 residues. The CDR3 DNA sequence: TGTGCCAGCAGTTTTCGGGGAGACTACGAGCAGTACTTC. Protein: CASSFRGDYEQYF.

This clone showed up just a few times. The V gene is TRBV20-1, the J gene TRBJ1-6; TRBD1 aligns across 7 bases. The CDR3 covers 13 residues. Per germline, CDR1 DFQATT and CDR2 SNEGSKA (reference sequence). J lost 6 bases, V lost 7 bases, and 6 bases had no gene match. The CDR3 DNA is TGCAGTGTTGACAGGGTAGCTAATTCACCCCTCCACTTT. It encodes CSVDRVANSPLHF.

V gene TRBV11-3 combines with J gene TRBJ2-1; no reliable D call. Germline CDR1 reads SGHNT; CDR2 reads YENEEA. V was shortened by 1 base and J by 4 bases, with 5 bases between the two germline ends. This CDR3 has 13 residues. In DNA, the CDR3 is TGTGCCAGCAGCTTAGGGAATTACAATGAGCAGTTCTTC. This codes for CASSLGNYNEQFF.

The table lists this clone with a few counts. V gene TRBV30 combines with J gene TRBJ2-7; maybe TRBD2 (6 bases). V was clipped by 2 bases and J by 7 bases, with 9 bases between them. Germline loops: CDR1 GTSNPN, CDR2 SVGIG (reference sequence). The CDR3 is 11 amino acids. CDR3 DNA sequence: TGTGCCTGGAGTCGGGGGAAGGAGCAGTACTTC. Translating it yields CAWSRGKEQYF. Together with reference TRBV30 and TRBJ2-7, the CDR3 gives the full variable domain: SQTIHQWPATLVQPVGSPLSLECTVEGTSNPNLYWYRQAAGRGLQLLFYSVGIGQISSEVPQNLSASRPQDRQFILSSKKLLLSDSGFYLCAWSRGKEQYFGPGTRLTVT.

This chain joins TRBV20-1 and TRBJ2-1; 8 bases align to TRBD1. With 4 bases clipped from V and 3 bases from J, the junction kept 5 bases outside the gene matches. The CDR3 is made up of 14 amino acids. Germline V CDR1 and CDR2: DFQATT, SNEGSKA (reference sequence). The CDR3 protein is CSAKDREVYNEQFF. As DNA, the CDR3 is TGCAGTGCTAAGGACAGGGAGGTCTACAATGAGCAGTTCTTC.

This clone is hyperexpanded. The V gene is TRBV12-3 or TRBV12-4, the J gene TRBJ2-7, with D uncertain. The V end was cut by 0 bases, the J end by 1 base, with 10 bases between. CDR3 size: 15 residues. CDR3 amino acids: CASSLAGRVSYEQYF. In nucleotides, the CDR3 is TGTGCCAGCAGTTTAGCCGGACGGGTGTCCTACGAGCAGTACTTC.

The chain combines TRBV7-9 with TRBJ2-1; perhaps TRBD1 as D (5 bases). The CDR3 is made up of 14 amino acids. CDR1 SEHNR and CDR2 FQNEAQ come from the germline V gene (reference sequence). V dropped 1 base and J dropped 4 bases, with 8 bases sitting between them. DNA of the CDR3: TGTGCCAGCAGCTTAGGACAGATTTACAATGAGCAGTTCTTC. This sequence encodes CASSLGQIYNEQFF. Filled out from reference TRBV7-9 and TRBJ2-1, the complete variable domain reads DTGVSQNPRHKITKRGQNVTFRCDPISEHNRLYWYRQTLGQGPEFLTYFQNEAQLEKSRLLSDRFSAERPKGSFSTLEIQRTEQGDSAMYLCASSLGQIYNEQFFGPGTRLTVL.

The chain uses TRBV19 and TRBJ2-1; D perhaps matches TRBD1 (5 bases). The CDR3 totals 13 residues. V lost 3 bases and J lost 6, with 9 bases in between. The germline V gene has CDR1 LNHDA and CDR2 SQIVND (reference sequence). The CDR3 here is CASSIQGFNEQFF. The CDR3 coding sequence is TGTGCCAGTAGTATCCAGGGATTCAATGAGCAGTTCTTC.

V gene TRBV10-1 combines with J gene TRBJ2-5; 8 bases match TRBD2. Unmatched junction bases numbered 6, after V lost 3 bases and J lost 3 bases. This CDR3 comprises 15 residues. Germline values: CDR1 WNHNN, CDR2 SYGVQD (reference sequence). The CDR3 DNA reads as TGCGCCAGCAGTGACGGGGGGGCCGGGAAAGAGACCCAGTACTTC. This translates into CASSDGGAGKETQYF.

J is TRBJ2-3 and V is TRBV11-2, with D unresolved. This CDR3 has 14 amino acids. Germline values: CDR1 SGHAT, CDR2 FQNNGV. V lost 5 bases, J lost 2 bases, and 11 bases lay in between. The CDR3 loop reads CASSPTLYTDTQYF. CDR3 sequence (DNA): TGTGCCAGCAGCCCAACGCTTTACACAGATACGCAGTATTTT.

In its sample, this clone was seen a few times. This CDR3 is missing its conserved last phenylalanine or tryptophan, likely due to a read error. The J gene is TRBJ1-3, the V gene TRBV6-4; weak D call: TRBD1 (5 bases). CDR3 length: 14 residues. Germline values: CDR1 MRHNA, CDR2 SNTAGT. This chain's CDR3 is CASRAGSSGKTIYL. DNA for the CDR3: TGTGCCAGCAGGGCAGGGTCCTCTGGAAAAACCATATATTTG.

The gene calls are TRBV4-1 and TRBJ1-6, with D hard to call. Trimming left V 1 base short and J 8 bases short, with 9 bases between. Germline V gene data show CDR1 as MGHRA and CDR2 as YSYEKL. The CDR3 totals 14 residues. The CDR3 is CASSQVVAYSPLHF. The CDR3 DNA sequence: TGCGCCAGCAGCCAAGTAGTTGCATATTCACCCCTCCACTTT.

The chain employs TRBV5-8 and TRBJ1-6; the match to TRBD1 covers 12 bases. The CDR3 covers 16 residues. Germline CDR1 and CDR2: SGHTS and YDEGEE. The junction had 8 bases not matched to a gene; V was cut back by 3 bases and J by 10 bases. The DNA of the CDR3 is TGTGCCAGCAGCTCTAATGGGACAGGGGGCGGATCACCCCTCCACTTT. It translates to CASSSNGTGGGSPLHF. The full variable domain, completed using reference TRBV5-8 and TRBJ1-6, is EAGVTQSPTHLIKTRGQQATLRCSPISGHTSVYWYQQALGLGLQFLLWYDEGEERNRGNFPPRFSGRQFPNYSSELNVNALELEDSALYLCASSSNGTGGGSPLHFGNGTRLTVT.

This clone ranks as medium-sized. The chain combines TRBV7-9 with TRBJ1-6, with no clear D. Trimming cost V 1 base and J 8 bases, with 6 bases left between them. Per the germline V gene, CDR1 is SEHNR and CDR2 is FQNEAQ (reference sequence). This CDR3 comprises 13 residues. The CDR3 spells CASSLDNYSPLHF. The CDR3 DNA sequence: TGTGCCAGCAGCTTAGATAACTATTCACCCCTCCACTTT.

This clone was detected a few times. V gene TRBV14 combines with J gene TRBJ2-7; D may correspond to TRBD1 or TRBD2 (5 bases each). Germline CDR1 reads SGHDN; CDR2 reads FVKESK. The CDR3 extends over 15 amino acids. Trimming left V 6 bases short and J 3 bases short, with 18 bases between. As DNA, the CDR3 is TGTGCCAGCAGTTTTGTTACCGGGACCAACTACGAGCAGTACTTC. Amino acid sequence: CASSFVTGTNYEQYF.

CDR3: CASSNGNEQFF. Here the CDR3 DNA reads TGTGCCAGCAGTAATGGCAATGAGCAGTTCTTC. The rearrangement uses TRBV6-1 and TRBJ2-1; D is uncertain. V lost 5 bases and J lost 6, with 5 bases in between. This CDR3 spans 11 amino acids. The germline gives CDR1 MNHNS, CDR2 SASEGT.